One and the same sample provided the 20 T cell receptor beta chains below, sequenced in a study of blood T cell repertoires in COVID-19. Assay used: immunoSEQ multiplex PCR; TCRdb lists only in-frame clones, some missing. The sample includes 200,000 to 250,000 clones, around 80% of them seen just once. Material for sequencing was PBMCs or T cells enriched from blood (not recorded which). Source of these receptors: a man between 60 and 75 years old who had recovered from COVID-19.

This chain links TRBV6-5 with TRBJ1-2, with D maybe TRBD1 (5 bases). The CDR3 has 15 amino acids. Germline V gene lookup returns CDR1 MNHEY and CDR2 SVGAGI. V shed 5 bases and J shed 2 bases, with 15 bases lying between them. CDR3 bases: TGTGCCAGCAGTCCCTCCTTCGACAGAAACTATGGCTACACCTTC. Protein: CASSPSFDRNYGYTF.

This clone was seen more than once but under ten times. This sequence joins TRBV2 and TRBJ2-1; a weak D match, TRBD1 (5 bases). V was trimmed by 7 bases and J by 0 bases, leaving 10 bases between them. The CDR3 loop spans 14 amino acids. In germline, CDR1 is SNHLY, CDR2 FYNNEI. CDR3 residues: CASKRQSSYNEQFF. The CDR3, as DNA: TGTGCCAGCAAGAGACAGAGCTCCTACAATGAGCAGTTCTTC.

The CDR3 DNA follows: TGTGCCAGCAGCAGGGGCGGCGTGAACACTGAAGCTTTCTTT. Translating gives CASSRGGVNTEAFF. The chain uses TRBV6-5 and TRBJ1-1; a weak D match, TRBD1 (6 bases). This CDR3 spans 14 amino acids. CDR1 is MNHEY and CDR2 is SVGAGI in the germline V gene. Trimming took off 6 bases at V and 0 bases at J, with 11 bases between the two ends.

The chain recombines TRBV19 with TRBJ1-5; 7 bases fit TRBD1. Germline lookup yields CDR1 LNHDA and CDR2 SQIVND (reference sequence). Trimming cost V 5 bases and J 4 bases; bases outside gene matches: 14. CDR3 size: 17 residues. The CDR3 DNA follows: TGTGCCAGTAGTCAACAAGGGGGCCGTTCTTCAAATCAGCCCCAGCATTTT. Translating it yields CASSQQGGRSSNQPQHF.

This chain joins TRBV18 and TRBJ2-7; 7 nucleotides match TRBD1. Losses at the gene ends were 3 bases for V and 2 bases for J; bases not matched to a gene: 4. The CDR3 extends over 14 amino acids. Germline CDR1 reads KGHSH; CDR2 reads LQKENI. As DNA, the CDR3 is TGTGCCAGCTCACCCGGACAGGAGCCCTACGAGCAGTACTTC. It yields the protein CASSPGQEPYEQYF.

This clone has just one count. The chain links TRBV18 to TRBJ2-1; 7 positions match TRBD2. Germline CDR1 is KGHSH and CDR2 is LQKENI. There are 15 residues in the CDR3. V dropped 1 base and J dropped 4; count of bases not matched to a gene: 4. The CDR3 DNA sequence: TGTGCCAGCTCACCACTGTCTAGCGGTTACAATGAGCAGTTCTTC. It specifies CASSPLSSGYNEQFF.

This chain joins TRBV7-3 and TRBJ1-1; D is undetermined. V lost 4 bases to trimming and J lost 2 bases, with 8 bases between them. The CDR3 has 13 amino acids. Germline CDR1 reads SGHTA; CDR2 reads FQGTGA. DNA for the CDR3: TGTGCCAGCAGCTCCGAGACAAACACTGAAGCTTTCTTT. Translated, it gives CASSSETNTEAFF. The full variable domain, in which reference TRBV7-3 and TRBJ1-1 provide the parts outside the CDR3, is GAGVSQTPSNKVTEKGKYVELRCDPISGHTALYWYRQSLGQGPEFLIYFQGTGAADDSGLPNDRFFAVRPEGSVSTLKIQRTERGDSAVYLCASSSETNTEAFFGQGTRLTVV.

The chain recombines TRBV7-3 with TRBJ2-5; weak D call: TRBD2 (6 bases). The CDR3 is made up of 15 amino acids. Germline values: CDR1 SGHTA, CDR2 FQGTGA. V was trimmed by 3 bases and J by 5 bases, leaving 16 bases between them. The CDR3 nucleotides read TGTGCCAGCAGCTTCCAGGGAGGCTTCGGGGAGACCCAGTACTTC. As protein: CASSFQGGFGETQYF.

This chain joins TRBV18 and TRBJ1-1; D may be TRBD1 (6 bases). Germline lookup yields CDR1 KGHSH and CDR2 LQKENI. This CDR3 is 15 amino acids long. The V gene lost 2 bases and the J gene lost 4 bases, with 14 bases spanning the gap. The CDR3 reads CASSPITDRFTEAFF. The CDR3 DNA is TGTGCCAGCTCACCAATAACCGACAGGTTCACTGAAGCTTTCTTT. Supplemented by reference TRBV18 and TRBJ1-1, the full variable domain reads NAGVMQNPRHLVRRRGQEARLRCSPMKGHSHVYWYRQLPEEGLKFMVYLQKENIIDESGMPKERFSAEFPKEGPSILRIQQVVRGDSAAYFCASSPITDRFTEAFFGQGTRLTVV.

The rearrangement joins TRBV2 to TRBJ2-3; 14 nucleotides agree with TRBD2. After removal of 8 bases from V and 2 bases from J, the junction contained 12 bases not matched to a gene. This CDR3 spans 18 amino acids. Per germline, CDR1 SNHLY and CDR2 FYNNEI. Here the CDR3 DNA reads TGTGCCAGCTGGGGACTAGCGGGAGACCACGAAACCACAGATACGCAGTATTTT. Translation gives CASWGLAGDHETTDTQYF.

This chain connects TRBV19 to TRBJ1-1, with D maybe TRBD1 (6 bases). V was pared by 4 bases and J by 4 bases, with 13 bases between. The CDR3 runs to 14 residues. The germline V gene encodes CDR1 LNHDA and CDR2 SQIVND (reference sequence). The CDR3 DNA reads TGTGCCAGTAGTAAACGTCAGGGGAGCACTGAAGCTTTCTTT. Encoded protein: CASSKRQGSTEAFF.

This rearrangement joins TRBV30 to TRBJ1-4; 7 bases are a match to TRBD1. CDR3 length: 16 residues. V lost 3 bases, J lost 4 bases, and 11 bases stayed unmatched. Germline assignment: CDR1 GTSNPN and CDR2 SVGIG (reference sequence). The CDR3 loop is CAWSAHLTGHNEKLFF. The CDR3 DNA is TGTGCCTGGAGCGCCCACTTGACAGGGCATAATGAAAAACTGTTTTTT.

The CDR3 is CASSLKEKNTDTQYF. The CDR3 coding sequence is TGTGCCAGCAGCTTGAAGGAGAAAAACACAGATACGCAGTATTTT. The chain uses TRBV5-4 and TRBJ2-3; D is unclear. Per germline, CDR1 SGHNT and CDR2 YYREEE (reference sequence). Trimming shortened V by 1 base and J by 2 bases, and 11 bases separated the two germline ends. The CDR3 is 15 amino acids.

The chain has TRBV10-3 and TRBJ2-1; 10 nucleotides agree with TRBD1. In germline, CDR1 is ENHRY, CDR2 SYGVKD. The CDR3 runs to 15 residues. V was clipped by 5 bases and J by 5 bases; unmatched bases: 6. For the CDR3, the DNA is TGTGCCATCAGTTCGACAGGGGGCGAAAACAATGAGCAGTTCTTC. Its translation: CAISSTGGENNEQFF.

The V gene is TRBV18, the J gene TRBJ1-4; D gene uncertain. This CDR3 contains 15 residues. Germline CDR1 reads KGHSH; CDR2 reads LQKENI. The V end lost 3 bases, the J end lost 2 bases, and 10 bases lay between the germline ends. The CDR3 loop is CASSPWAGTNEKLFF. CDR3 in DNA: TGTGCCAGCTCACCGTGGGCGGGGACTAATGAAAAACTGTTTTTT.

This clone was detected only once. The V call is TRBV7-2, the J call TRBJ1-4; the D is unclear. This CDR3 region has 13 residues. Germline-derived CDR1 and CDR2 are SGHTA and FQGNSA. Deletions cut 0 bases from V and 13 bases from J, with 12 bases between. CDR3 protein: CASSLATRGGLFF. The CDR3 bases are TGTGCCAGCAGCTTAGCAACCCGGGGTGGACTGTTTTTT.

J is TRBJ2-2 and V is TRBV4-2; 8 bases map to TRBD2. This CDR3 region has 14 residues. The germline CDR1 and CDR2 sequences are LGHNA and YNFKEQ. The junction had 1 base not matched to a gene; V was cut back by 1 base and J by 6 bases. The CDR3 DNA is TGTGCCAGCAGCCAAGGACTAGCGTCCGGGGAGCTGTTTTTT. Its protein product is CASSQGLASGELFF.

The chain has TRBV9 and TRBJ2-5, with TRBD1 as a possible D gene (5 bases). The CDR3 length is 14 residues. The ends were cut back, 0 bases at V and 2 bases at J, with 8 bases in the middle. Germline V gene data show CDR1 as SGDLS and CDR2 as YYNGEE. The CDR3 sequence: CASSVATGQETQYF. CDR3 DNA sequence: TGTGCCAGCAGCGTAGCCACAGGTCAAGAGACCCAGTACTTC.

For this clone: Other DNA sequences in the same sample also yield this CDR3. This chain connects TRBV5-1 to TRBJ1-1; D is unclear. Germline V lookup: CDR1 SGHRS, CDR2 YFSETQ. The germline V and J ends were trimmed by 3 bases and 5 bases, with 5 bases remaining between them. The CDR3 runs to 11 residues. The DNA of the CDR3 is TGCGCCAGCAGCTCAAATACTGAAGCTTTCTTT. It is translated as CASSSNTEAFF.

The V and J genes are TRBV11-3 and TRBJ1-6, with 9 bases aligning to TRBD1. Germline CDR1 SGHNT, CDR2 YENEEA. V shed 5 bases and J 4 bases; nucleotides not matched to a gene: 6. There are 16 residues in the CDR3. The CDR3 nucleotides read TGTGCCAGCAGCGCAGGACAGGGGACTTATAATTCACCCCTCCACTTT. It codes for CASSAGQGTYNSPLHF.